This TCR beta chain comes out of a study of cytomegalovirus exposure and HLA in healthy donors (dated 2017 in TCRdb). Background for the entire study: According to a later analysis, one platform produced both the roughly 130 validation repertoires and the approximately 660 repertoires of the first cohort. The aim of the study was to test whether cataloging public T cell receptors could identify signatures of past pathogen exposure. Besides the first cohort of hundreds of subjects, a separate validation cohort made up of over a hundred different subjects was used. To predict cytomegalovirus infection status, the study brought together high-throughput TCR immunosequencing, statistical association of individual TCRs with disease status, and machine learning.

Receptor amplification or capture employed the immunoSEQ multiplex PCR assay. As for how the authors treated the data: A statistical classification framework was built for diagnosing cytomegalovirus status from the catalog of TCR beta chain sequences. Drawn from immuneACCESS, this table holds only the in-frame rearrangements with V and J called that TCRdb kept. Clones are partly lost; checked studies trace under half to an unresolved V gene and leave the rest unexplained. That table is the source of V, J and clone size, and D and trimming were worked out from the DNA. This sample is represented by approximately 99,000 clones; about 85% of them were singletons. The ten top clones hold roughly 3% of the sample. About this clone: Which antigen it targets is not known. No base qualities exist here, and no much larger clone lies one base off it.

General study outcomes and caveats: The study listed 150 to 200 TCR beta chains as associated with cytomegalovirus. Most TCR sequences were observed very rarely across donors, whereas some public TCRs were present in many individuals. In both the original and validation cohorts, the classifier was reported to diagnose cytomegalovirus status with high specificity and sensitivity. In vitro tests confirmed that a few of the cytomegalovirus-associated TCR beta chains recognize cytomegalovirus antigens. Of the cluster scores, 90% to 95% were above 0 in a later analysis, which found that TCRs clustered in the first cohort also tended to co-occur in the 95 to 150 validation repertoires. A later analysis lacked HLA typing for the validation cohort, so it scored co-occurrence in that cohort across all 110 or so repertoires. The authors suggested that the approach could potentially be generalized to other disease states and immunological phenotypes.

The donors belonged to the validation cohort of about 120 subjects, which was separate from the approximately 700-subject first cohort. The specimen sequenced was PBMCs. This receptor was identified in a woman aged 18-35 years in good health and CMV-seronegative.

CDR3 reads: CASSMTSGGLTDTQYF. The bases are TGTGCCAGTAGTATGACTAGCGGGGGGCTTACAGATACGCAGTATTTT. Here the chain combines TRBV19 and TRBJ2-3, with 13 bases in between that match TRBD2. From its cysteine to its phenylalanine, the CDR3 spans 16 amino acids. CDR3 DNA is the only sequence kept; it has 48 bases, read in frame from the first base. The germline V gene (reference sequence) supplies CDR1 LNHDA and CDR2 SQIVND. Trimming removed 3 bases from V and 3 bases from J; the gene matches leave 3 bases unexplained.